This T cell receptor (beta chain) derives from a study of PD-1 blockade in classical Hodgkin lymphoma. Generated by immunoSEQ multiplex PCR, the TCRdb table keeps only in-frame clones and is missing some. The repertoire has 43,000 or so clones, around 78% of them found once; the top ten carry roughly 35%. This clone has a single count. What it recognizes is unknown. As for time point: cycle 4 day 1 (C4D1), after 6 weeks of nivolumab. Relapses following autologous stem cell transplantation were seen in all patients, with brentuximab vedotin exposure varying. General observations from the study: The study reported lower baseline TCR diversity in newly diagnosed patients than in healthy donors. Patients who responded completely had about the same baseline diversity as newly diagnosed patients.

Germline CDR1 is ENHRY and CDR2 is SYGVKD. V was cut by 0 bases and J by 10 bases, with 13 bases left in between. The CDR3 has 13 residues. The TCR comes from a human donor with classical Hodgkin lymphoma. The rearrangement uses TRBV10-3 and TRBJ2-7; D might be TRBD1 or TRBD2, each matching 5 bases. The input for sequencing was peripheral blood mononuclear cells (PBMCs), taken before the fourth cycle of nivolumab. The CDR3 nucleotides are TGTGCCATCAGTGAGTCAGGTTCCGGGGCACAGTACTTC. Amino acid sequence: CAISESGSGAQYF.